This T cell receptor (beta chain) originates from a study of blood T cell repertoires in COVID-19. Overall study context: PBMCs, B-cell-depleted T cells, or T cells provided the cDNA or gDNA that made up the material.

Source study methods: It was from reference gene primer amplification that nucleated cell counts were estimated. TCRdb keeps only in-frame clones here, not all; method: immunoSEQ multiplex PCR. V and J calls and clone size are as listed in that table; D and trimming were resolved from the DNA. The data contain around 170,000 clones, roughly 90% of them singletons. The CDR3 runs to 15 residues. With 4 bases clipped from V and 2 bases from J, the junction kept 4 bases outside the gene matches. In germline, CDR1 is SGHRS, CDR2 YFSETQ. V and J are TRBV5-1 and TRBJ1-1, with 11 nucleotides matching TRBD1. The source of this sequence is a man aged 60 to 75 with acute or convalescent COVID-19. Sequencing used peripheral blood. The CDR3 protein is CASSGGQGANTEAFF. The CDR3 bases are TGCGCCAGCAGCGGCGGACAGGGGGCCAACACTGAAGCTTTCTTT.